This TCR beta chain was observed in a study of blood T cell repertoires in COVID-19. Looking at the study overall: Samples came from the United States, Italy and Spain, spanning acute and convalescent COVID-19. The analysed material was cDNA or gDNA that came from T cells, B-cell-depleted T cells, or PBMCs.

Germline CDR1 is ENHRY and CDR2 is SYGVKD. V was pared by 4 bases and J by 6 bases, with 4 bases of the junction left unmatched. This CDR3 contains 14 residues. Study processing details: Reference gene primer amplification gave estimated nucleated cell counts. The data were produced by immunoSEQ multiplex PCR, yet TCRdb's version contains in-frame clones alone and is incomplete. V and J calls and clone size follow that table, whereas D and trimming were derived from the DNA. The table shows around 250,000 clones, with roughly 90% occurring only once. This sequence joins TRBV10-3 and TRBJ2-3, with 10 bases identical to TRBD2. The sequenced material came from peripheral blood. This clonotype was sampled from a man in his fifties or sixties with acute or convalescent COVID-19. The CDR3, as DNA: TGTGCCATCAGTGCTCCTAGCGGGAGTGATACGCAGTATTTT. Its translation: CAISAPSGSDTQYF.